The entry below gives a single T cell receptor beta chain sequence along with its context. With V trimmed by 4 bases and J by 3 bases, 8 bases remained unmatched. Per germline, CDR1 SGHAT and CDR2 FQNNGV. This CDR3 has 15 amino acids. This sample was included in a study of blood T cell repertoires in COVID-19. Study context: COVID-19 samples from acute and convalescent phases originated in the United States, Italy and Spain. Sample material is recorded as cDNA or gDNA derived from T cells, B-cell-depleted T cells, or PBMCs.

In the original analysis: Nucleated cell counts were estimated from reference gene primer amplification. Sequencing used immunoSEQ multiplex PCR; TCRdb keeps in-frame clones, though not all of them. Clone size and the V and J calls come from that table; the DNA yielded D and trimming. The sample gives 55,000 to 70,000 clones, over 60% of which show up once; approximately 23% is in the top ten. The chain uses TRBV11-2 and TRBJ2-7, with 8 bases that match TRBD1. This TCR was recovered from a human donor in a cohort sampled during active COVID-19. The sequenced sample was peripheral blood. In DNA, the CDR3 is TGTGCCAGCAGCTATATAGGACAGGGCATCTACGAGCAGTACTTC. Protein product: CASSYIGQGIYEQYF.